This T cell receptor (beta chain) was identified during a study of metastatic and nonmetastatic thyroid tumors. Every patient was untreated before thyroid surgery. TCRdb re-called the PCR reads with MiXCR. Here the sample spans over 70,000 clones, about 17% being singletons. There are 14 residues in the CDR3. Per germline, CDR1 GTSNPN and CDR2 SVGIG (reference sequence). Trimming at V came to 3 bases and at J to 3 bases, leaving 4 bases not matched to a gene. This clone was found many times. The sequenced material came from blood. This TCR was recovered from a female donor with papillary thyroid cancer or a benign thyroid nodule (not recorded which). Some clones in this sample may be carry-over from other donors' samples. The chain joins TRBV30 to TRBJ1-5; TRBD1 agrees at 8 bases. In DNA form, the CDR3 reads TGTGCCTGGAGCGACAGGGGAAACAATCAGCCCCAGCATTTT. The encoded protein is CAWSDRGNNQPQHF. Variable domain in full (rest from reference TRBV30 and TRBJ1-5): SQTIHQWPATLVQPVGSPLSLECTVEGTSNPNLYWYRQAAGRGLQLLFYSVGIGQISSEVPQNLSASRPQDRQFILSSKKLLLSDSGFYLCAWSDRGNNQPQHFGDGTRLSIL.